Presented here are 28 T cell receptor beta chains from one specimen sequenced in a study of blood T cells in healthy people across ages. The authors ran a second PCR of about 6 to 11 cycles using a sample-barcoded 5' primer and a J-beta primer mix. Using its own MiXCR run on the 5' RACE reads, TCRdb lists one record per CDR3 protein. Of some 1.7 million distinct CDR3 sequences in the sample, over 25% were seen once. Material for sequencing was blood. These receptors all stem from a woman aged 25 to 39 in good health.

This clonotype was recorded at least ten times. This rearrangement joins TRBV5-1 to TRBJ2-4; the match to TRBD2 covers 7 bases. Germline CDR1 SGHRS, CDR2 YFSETQ. V was pared by 6 bases and J by 5 bases, with 5 bases of the junction left unmatched. CDR3 length equals 13 residues. The CDR3 region is CASMEAGENIQYF. Here the CDR3 DNA reads TGCGCCAGCATGGAGGCGGGGGAAAACATTCAGTACTTC. Using reference TRBV5-1 and TRBJ2-4 for the parts outside the CDR3, the full variable domain is KAGVTQTPRYLIKTRGQQVTLSCSPISGHRSVSWYQQTPGQGLQFLFEYFSETQRNKGNFPGRFSGRQFSNSRSEMNVSTLELGDSALYLCASMEAGENIQYFGAGTRLSVL.

This clonotype occurred a few times. The CDR3 region is CASSPNTGTASNQPQHF. CDR3 sequence (DNA): TGTGCCAGTAGCCCTAATACCGGGACAGCCAGCAATCAGCCCCAGCATTTT. J is TRBJ1-5 and V is TRBV11-2, with TRBD1 matching 7 bases. The germline CDR1 and CDR2 sequences are SGHAT and FQNNGV. The CDR3 length is 17 residues. V lost 9 bases to trimming and J lost 1 base; unmatched junction nucleotides: 15. Full variable domain (missing parts from reference TRBV11-2 and TRBJ1-5): EAGVAQSPRYKIIEKRQSVAFWCNPISGHATLYWYQQILGQGPKLLIQFQNNGVVDDSQLPKDRFSAERLKGVDSTLKIQPAKLEDSAVYLCASSPNTGTASNQPQHFGDGTRLSIL.

This clonotype has a handful of counts. The chain links TRBV20-1 to TRBJ1-6; D possibly corresponds to TRBD1 (6 bases). This CDR3 is built from 15 residues. The V end lost 6 bases, the J end lost 1 base, and 13 bases lay between the germline ends. CDR1 DFQATT and CDR2 SNEGSKA come from the germline V gene (reference sequence). CDR3: CSARRGESYNSPLHF. CDR3 nucleotides: TGCAGTGCAAGAAGGGGGGAGTCCTATAATTCACCCCTCCACTTT.

This clonotype has a handful of counts. The chain has TRBV28 and TRBJ2-3, with D unclear. V gave up 4 bases and J gave up 3 bases, with 11 bases separating them. The CDR3 covers 14 residues. CDR1 and CDR2 (germline): MDHEN, SYDVKM. CDR3 nucleotide sequence: TGTGCCAGCAGTTCCCTTAGGGCGACAGATACGCAGTATTTT. Amino acid sequence: CASSSLRATDTQYF. Full variable domain (missing parts from reference TRBV28 and TRBJ2-3): DVKVTQSSRYLVKRTGEKVFLECVQDMDHENMFWYRQDPGLGLRLIYFSYDVKMKEKGDIPEGYSVSREKKERFSLILESASTNQTSMYLCASSSLRATDTQYFGPGTRLTVL.

This clonotype was seen only a few times. This rearrangement joins TRBV6-1 to TRBJ1-1; D uncertain. Trimming took off 8 bases at V and 0 bases at J, with 10 bases between the two ends. Germline assignment: CDR1 MNHNS and CDR2 SASEGT. This CDR3 is 13 amino acids long. The CDR3 DNA sequence: TGTGCCAGCGGGGAGAGCCTGAACACTGAAGCTTTCTTT. Translated, it gives CASGESLNTEAFF.

The rearrangement joins TRBV19 to TRBJ2-7; D is possibly TRBD2 (5 bases). There are 13 residues in the CDR3. Germline V CDR1 and CDR2: LNHDA, SQIVND (reference sequence). The V end lost 4 bases, the J end lost 2 bases, and 9 bases lay between the germline ends. The DNA of the CDR3 is TGTGCCAGTAGTACTACCGGGGCCTACGAGCAGTACTTC. Protein sequence: CASSTTGAYEQYF.

V usage is TRBV29-1 and J usage is TRBJ1-5, with D possibly TRBD1 on 5 matching bases. Germline CDR1 SQVTM, CDR2 ANQGSEA. Trimming took off 4 bases at V and 4 bases at J, with 11 bases between the two ends. CDR3 length: 13 residues. This CDR3 reads CSVVGGGNQPQHF. The CDR3 nucleotides are TGCAGCGTTGTGGGGGGGGGTAATCAGCCCCAGCATTTT.

This clonotype has more than one count but fewer than ten. The chain is built from TRBV7-2 and TRBJ2-7; 9 bases are shared with TRBD2. CDR3 length equals 16 residues. The J segment lost 2 bases and the V segment lost 1 base, leaving 6 bases of the junction unmatched. Per germline, CDR1 SGHTA and CDR2 FQGNSA. The CDR3 region is CASSLGAGGPPYEQYF. The CDR3 DNA sequence: TGTGCCAGCAGCTTAGGAGCGGGGGGACCTCCCTACGAGCAGTACTTC.

A remark on this clonotype: A junction end diverges from the germline sequence, so it may reflect a read error. The chain joins TRBV7-2 to TRBJ2-5; D is unclear. Judging by the DNA end, TRBJ2-7 fits better; the J call may be wrong. Germline loops: CDR1 SGHTA, CDR2 FQGNSA. This CDR3 comprises 14 residues. The CDR3 DNA reads TGTGCCGGCAGCTTAAAGGCCGGGCCCTACGAGCAGTACTTC. Protein: CAGSLKAGPYEQYF.

This clonotype has more than one count but fewer than ten. This sequence joins TRBV27 and TRBJ2-1; D possibly uses TRBD1 or TRBD2 (5 bases each). V dropped 7 bases and J dropped 4 bases, with 14 bases sitting between them. CDR1 is MNHEY and CDR2 is SMNVEV in the germline V gene (reference sequence). The CDR3 runs to 14 residues. DNA for the CDR3: TGTGCCAGCAAGGAGCGGCAGGGATACAATGAGCAGTTCTTC. The encoded protein is CASKERQGYNEQFF.

This clonotype was picked up a small number of times. CDR3 protein: CSASNRGWTDTQYF. The CDR3 DNA reads TGCAGTGCGTCCAACAGGGGGTGGACAGATACGCAGTATTTT. This chain links TRBV20-1 with TRBJ2-3, with 8 nucleotides matching TRBD1. Losses at the gene ends were 6 bases for V and 3 bases for J; bases not matched to a gene: 8. Germline V gene data show CDR1 as DFQATT and CDR2 as SNEGSKA (reference sequence). The CDR3 totals 14 residues.

Worth noting for this clonotype: This may be a read error: a much more frequent sequence differs by one nucleotide. V is TRBV7-6 and J is TRBJ2-1; the D gene is possibly TRBD2 (6 bases). CDR1 and CDR2 from the germline V gene are SGHVS and FNYEAQ. The CDR3 sequence is 16 residues long. CDR3 residues: CASSLERSGLYNGQFF. For the CDR3, the DNA is TGTGCCAGCAGCTTAGAACGTAGCGGACTCTACAATGGGCAGTTCTTC.

This clonotype was seen more than once but under ten times. V and J are TRBV27 and TRBJ2-3; a possible D gene is TRBD1 (5 bases). The CDR3 spans 15 residues. Per the germline V gene, CDR1 is MNHEY and CDR2 is SMNVEV (reference sequence). Trimming shortened V by 3 bases and J by 2 bases, and 12 bases separated the two germline ends. The CDR3 is CASSLGWGPTDTQYF. The CDR3 DNA sequence: TGTGCCAGCAGTTTGGGGTGGGGCCCCACAGATACGCAGTATTTT.

The chain has TRBV24-1 and TRBJ2-1; the match to TRBD1 covers 8 bases. Germline CDR1 and CDR2: KGHDR and SFDVKD. There are 13 residues in the CDR3. Losses at the gene ends were 4 bases for V and 9 bases for J; bases not matched to a gene: 4. The CDR3: CATSDSDRGEQFF. CDR3 DNA sequence: TGTGCCACCAGTGACTCCGACAGGGGTGAGCAGTTCTTC.

This clonotype was seen ten or more times. The chain joins TRBV5-1 to TRBJ2-6; D is unclear. The CDR3 covers 17 residues. Trimming stripped 0 bases from V and 1 base from J, with 11 bases between. Germline V gene sequence: CDR1 SGHRS, CDR2 YFSETQ. CDR3: CASSLDALGSGANVLTF. CDR3 in DNA: TGCGCCAGCAGCTTGGATGCTTTAGGGTCTGGGGCCAACGTCCTGACTTTC.

This clonotype occurred many times. This rearrangement joins TRBV7-7 to TRBJ2-7, with 7 bases matching TRBD2. The germline V gene encodes CDR1 SSHAT and CDR2 FNYEAQ (reference sequence). V was clipped by 5 bases and J by 0 bases; unmatched bases: 7. The CDR3 loop spans 15 amino acids. The CDR3 DNA follows: TGTGCCAGCAGCCCGGAAGCGGGGAGCTCCTACGAGCAGTACTTC. It codes for CASSPEAGSSYEQYF.

This clonotype was detected only once. This rearrangement joins TRBV10-3 to TRBJ2-3; possibly TRBD2 for D (5 bases). Germline V lookup: CDR1 ENHRY, CDR2 SYGVKD. The CDR3 consists of 14 residues. Trimming removed 4 bases at V and 6 bases at J, with 14 bases between. CDR3: CAISGRVPGDTQYF. The CDR3 DNA reads as TGTGCCATCAGTGGGCGGGTCCCTGGGGATACGCAGTATTTT.

The J gene is TRBJ2-1, the V gene TRBV20-1; 7 bases are a match to TRBD2. V lost 3 bases, J lost 15 bases, and 14 bases stayed unmatched. The CDR3 is made up of 13 amino acids. CDR1 is DFQATT, CDR2 SNEGSKA, per germline (reference sequence). The chain's CDR3 is CSASPLADPLGFF. The DNA for the CDR3 is TGCAGTGCTAGTCCCCTAGCGGACCCCTTGGGGTTCTTC.

Written as DNA, the CDR3 is TGTGCCAGCAGTTCCTTTCGACGGGCGCGAGAGGACGGCTACACCTTC. Encoded protein: CASSSFRRAREDGYTF. The chain links TRBV2 to TRBJ1-2; D is ambiguous. Trimming left V 5 bases short and J 8 bases short, with 24 bases between. Looked up from germline, CDR1 is SNHLY and CDR2 is FYNNEI. This CDR3 has 16 residues.

This chain connects TRBV7-2 to TRBJ1-2, with 7 bases matching TRBD1. V was pared by 6 bases and J by 7 bases, with 11 bases of the junction left unmatched. Per the germline V gene, CDR1 is SGHTA and CDR2 is FQGNSA. CDR3 length: 14 residues. The CDR3 DNA is TGTGCCAGCAGGAGACAGGGCCAGAAAAGTGGCTACACCTTC. Translating gives CASRRQGQKSGYTF.

The V call is TRBV20-1, the J call TRBJ2-4, with D hard to call. Per the germline V gene, CDR1 is DFQATT and CDR2 is SNEGSKA (reference sequence). This CDR3 has 13 residues. Trimming shortened V by 2 bases and J by 0 bases, and 5 bases separated the two germline ends. The chain's CDR3 is CSARYPAKNIQYF. CDR3 coding DNA: TGCAGTGCTAGATACCCAGCCAAAAACATTCAGTACTTC.

As concerns this clonotype: This may come from a read error, since a much larger clone is one base off. The chain's CDR3 is CASRGQRTYEQYF. The CDR3 DNA follows: TGTGCCAGCAGGGGACAGAGGACCTACGAGCAGTACTTC. The chain joins TRBV6-2 or TRBV6-3 to TRBJ2-5; 7 nucleotides match TRBD1. The tail of the sequence fits TRBJ2-7 better, so the J call may be wrong. Germline-derived CDR1 and CDR2 are MNHEY and SVGEGT. This CDR3 contains 13 residues.

Only a few counts were recorded for this clonotype. The rearrangement links TRBV12-3 or TRBV12-4 to TRBJ2-1; possibly TRBD1 for D (6 bases). The V end lost 8 bases, the J end lost 4 bases, and 12 bases lay between the germline ends. The CDR3 has 13 residues. CDR3: CASHHQGYNEQFF. The CDR3 region has the DNA TGTGCCAGCCATCATCAGGGGTACAATGAGCAGTTCTTC.

This clonotype was detected only a few times. The gene calls are TRBV7-6 and TRBJ1-6; a weak D match, TRBD1 (5 bases). CDR3 length: 14 amino acids. Germline-derived CDR1 and CDR2 are SGHVS and FNYEAQ. V was shortened by 1 base and J by 10 bases, with 11 bases between the two germline ends. This CDR3 reads CASSLGAGSSPLHF. CDR3 nucleotides: TGTGCCAGCAGCTTAGGCGCAGGGTCCTCACCCCTCCACTTT.

This clonotype came up a few times. The gene calls are TRBV11-3 and TRBJ2-1, with 7 bases aligning to TRBD2. This CDR3 spans 20 amino acids. V lost 5 bases and J lost 4; bases outside the gene matches: 23. Germline V CDR1 and CDR2: SGHNT, YENEEA. CDR3 region: CASSKGEGSGSKLGYNEQFF. The CDR3 coding sequence is TGTGCCAGCAGCAAAGGGGAGGGTAGCGGTTCAAAGCTGGGTTACAATGAGCAGTTCTTC.

At least ten counts were recorded for this clonotype. V and J are TRBV5-1 and TRBJ1-5; 8 bases are a match to TRBD1. V was clipped by 4 bases and J by 0 bases; unmatched bases: 6. Germline V gene data show CDR1 as SGHRS and CDR2 as YFSETQ. The CDR3 is 16 residues long. The CDR3 region has the DNA TGCGCCAGCAGCCCGGGGACAGGATATAGCAATCAGCCCCAGCATTTT. It specifies CASSPGTGYSNQPQHF.

This clonotype turned up a few times. The chain uses TRBV15 and TRBJ2-1; 7 nucleotides line up with TRBD2. The CDR3 length is 15 residues. CDR1 and CDR2 from the germline V gene are LNHNV and YYDKDF (reference sequence). Trimming took 5 bases from V and 8 from J; bases not matched to a gene: 12. The CDR3 loop is CATSARAGLRDEQFF. CDR3 bases: TGTGCCACCAGCGCTAGGGCGGGACTAAGGGATGAGCAGTTCTTC. Drawing the rest from reference TRBV15 and TRBJ2-1, the complete variable domain is DAMVIQNPRYQVTQFGKPVTLSCSQTLNHNVMYWYQQKSSQAPKLLFHYYDKDFNNEADTPDNFQSRRPNTSFCFLDIRSPGLGDTAMYLCATSARAGLRDEQFFGPGTRLTVL.

This clonotype was detected once. The J gene is TRBJ2-7, the V gene TRBV5-1, with TRBD1 matching over 8 bases. Per germline, CDR1 SGHRS and CDR2 YFSETQ. Trimming at V came to 0 bases and at J to 3 bases, leaving 11 bases not matched to a gene. The CDR3 loop spans 17 amino acids. The CDR3 protein is CASSLAATGGRNYEQYF. The CDR3, as DNA: TGCGCCAGCAGCTTGGCCGCCACAGGGGGGAGAAACTACGAGCAGTACTTC.